This TCR beta chain was captured in a study of cytomegalovirus exposure and HLA in healthy donors. In the study overall: A prior study identified roughly 110 million unique TCR beta sequences from 150 million to 200 million T cells. Of about 400 genotyped donors, approximately 80% clustered with self-reported Caucasian donors. General observations from the study: It was in a later analysis that TCR association rates were seen to vary by HLA locus, highest for DRB1 and lowest for HLA-C. Earlier results showed most TCR beta V segments being productive about 90% or about 30% of the time.

About this clone itself: The antigen is not known.

The V gene's germline CDR1 is SGDLS and CDR2 YYNGEE. The CDR3 has 13 amino acids. Between the trimmed V and J ends, which lost 0 bases and 12 bases, there was a span of 12 bases. PCR was performed using 60 Vbeta and 13 Jbeta primers. Profiling relied on immunoSEQ multiplex PCR, and the TCRdb table lists in-frame clones only, not all of them. The table has some 75,000 clones, roughly 79% seen once; the top ten hold over 4.5%. The sequencing sample was made of PBMCs. This clonotype was sampled from a man aged 18 to 30 in good health and CMV-seropositive. V and J are TRBV9 and TRBJ1-4, with a tentative D call TRBD1 (5 bases). The CDR3 sequence is CASSVVGEGQLFF. The CDR3 coding sequence is TGTGCCAGCAGCGTAGTAGGGGAGGGACAACTGTTTTTT.